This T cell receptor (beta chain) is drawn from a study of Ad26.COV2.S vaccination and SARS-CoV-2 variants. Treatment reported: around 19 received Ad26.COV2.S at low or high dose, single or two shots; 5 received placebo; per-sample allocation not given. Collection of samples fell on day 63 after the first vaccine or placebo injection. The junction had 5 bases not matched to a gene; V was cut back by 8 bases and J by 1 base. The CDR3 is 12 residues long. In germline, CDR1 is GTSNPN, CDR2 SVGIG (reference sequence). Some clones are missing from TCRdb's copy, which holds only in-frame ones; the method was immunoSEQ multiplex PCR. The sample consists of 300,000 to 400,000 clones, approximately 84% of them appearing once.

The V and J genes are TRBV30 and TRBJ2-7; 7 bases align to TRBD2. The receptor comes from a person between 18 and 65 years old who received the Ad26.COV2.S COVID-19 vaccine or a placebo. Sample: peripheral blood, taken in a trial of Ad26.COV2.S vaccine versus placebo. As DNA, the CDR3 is TGTGCCCAAGGCGGGAGTTCCTACGAGCAGTACTTC. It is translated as CAQGGSSYEQYF. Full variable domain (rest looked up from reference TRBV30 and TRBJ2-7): SQTIHQWPATLVQPVGSPLSLECTVEGTSNPNLYWYRQAAGRGLQLLFYSVGIGQISSEVPQNLSASRPQDRQFILSSKKLLLSDSGFYLCAQGGSSYEQYFGPGTRLTVT.